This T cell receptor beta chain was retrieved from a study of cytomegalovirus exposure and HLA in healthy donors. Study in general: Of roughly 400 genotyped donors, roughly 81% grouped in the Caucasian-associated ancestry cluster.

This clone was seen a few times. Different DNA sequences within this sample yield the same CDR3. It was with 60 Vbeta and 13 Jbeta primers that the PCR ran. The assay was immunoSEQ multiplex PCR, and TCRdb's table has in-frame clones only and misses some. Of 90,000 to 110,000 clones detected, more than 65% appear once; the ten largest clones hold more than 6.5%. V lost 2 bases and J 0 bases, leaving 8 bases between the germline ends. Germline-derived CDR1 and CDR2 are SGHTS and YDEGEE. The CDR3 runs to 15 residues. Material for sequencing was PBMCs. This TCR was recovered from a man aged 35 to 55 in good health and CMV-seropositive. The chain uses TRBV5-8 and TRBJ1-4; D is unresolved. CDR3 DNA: TGTGCCAGCAGCTTCCAGGTGGCAACTAATGAAAAACTGTTTTTT. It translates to CASSFQVATNEKLFF.